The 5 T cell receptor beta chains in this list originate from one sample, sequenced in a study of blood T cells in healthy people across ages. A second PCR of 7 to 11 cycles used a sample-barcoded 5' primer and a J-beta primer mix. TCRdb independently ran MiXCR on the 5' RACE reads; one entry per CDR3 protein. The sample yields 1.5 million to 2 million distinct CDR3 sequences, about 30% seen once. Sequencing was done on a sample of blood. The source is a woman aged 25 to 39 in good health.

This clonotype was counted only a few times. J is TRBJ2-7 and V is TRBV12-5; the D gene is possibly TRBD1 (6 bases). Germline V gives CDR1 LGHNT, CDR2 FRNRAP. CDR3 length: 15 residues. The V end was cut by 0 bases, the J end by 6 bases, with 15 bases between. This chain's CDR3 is CASGLVQPGAGEQYF. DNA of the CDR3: TGTGCTAGTGGTTTGGTCCAACCAGGGGCCGGCGAGCAGTACTTC.

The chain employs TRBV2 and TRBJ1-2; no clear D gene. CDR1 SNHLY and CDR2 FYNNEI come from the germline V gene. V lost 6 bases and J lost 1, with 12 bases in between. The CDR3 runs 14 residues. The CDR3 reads CASRGDGLNYGYTF. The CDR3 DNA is TGTGCCAGCAGGGGCGACGGCCTTAACTATGGCTACACCTTC.

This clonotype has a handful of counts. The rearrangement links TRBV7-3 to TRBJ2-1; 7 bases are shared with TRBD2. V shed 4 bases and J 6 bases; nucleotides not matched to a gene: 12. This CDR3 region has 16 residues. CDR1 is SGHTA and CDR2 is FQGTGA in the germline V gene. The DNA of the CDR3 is TGTGCCAGCAGCTCATACTCCGGGGGGTCTGTCAATGAGCAGTTCTTC. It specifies CASSSYSGGSVNEQFF.

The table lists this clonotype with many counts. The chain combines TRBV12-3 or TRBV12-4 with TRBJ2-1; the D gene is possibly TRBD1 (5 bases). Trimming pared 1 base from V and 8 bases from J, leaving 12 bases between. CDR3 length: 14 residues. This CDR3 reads CASSLDNRRHEQFF. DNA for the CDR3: TGTGCCAGCAGTTTAGATAACAGGCGGCATGAGCAGTTCTTC.

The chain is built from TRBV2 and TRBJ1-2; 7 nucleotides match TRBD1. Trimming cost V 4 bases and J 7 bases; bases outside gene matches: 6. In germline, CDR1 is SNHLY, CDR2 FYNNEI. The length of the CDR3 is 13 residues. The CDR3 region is CASSGPRDSGYTF. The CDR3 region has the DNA TGTGCCAGCAGTGGGCCTCGGGACAGTGGCTACACCTTC.